The clone carrying this T cell receptor (beta chain) was seen only once. This entry comes from a study of blood T cell repertoires in COVID-19. Overall study context: The United States, Italy and Spain supplied acute and convalescent COVID-19 samples. Nucleic acid was either cDNA or gDNA, and it came from T cells, B-cell-depleted T cells, or PBMCs.

Trimming cost V 1 base and J 5 bases; bases outside gene matches: 7. This CDR3 region has 16 residues. CDR1 and CDR2 (germline): MNHEY, SVGAGI. In the study's own analysis: The assay estimated nucleated cells by amplifying reference gene primers. The repertoire was sequenced with immunoSEQ multiplex PCR; TCRdb's copy has only in-frame clones and lacks some. The DNA was the basis for D and trimming; V, J and clone size are from that table. This table holds around 260,000 clones, about 87% found once. Sequenced sample: peripheral blood. The rearrangement links TRBV6-5 to TRBJ1-5; 8 positions agree with TRBD1. The receptor comes from a woman aged 40 to 55 who had recovered from COVID-19. DNA for the CDR3: TGTGCCAGCAGTTACTTTGGGGGACAGGCAGATCAGCCCCAGCATTTT. Amino acids: CASSYFGGQADQPQHF.